The present entry profiles one TCR beta chain with its context. The antigen remains unidentified. The sample originates from a study of chemoradiotherapy in HPV16-positive cancers. Study-wide background: Candidate HPV-specific clones and shared TCR motifs came from a couple of HPV16-positive patients. General study points: The functional HPV-specific definition rests on just a couple of HPV16-positive patients. Candidate HPV-specific clones and E7-related TCR motifs grew in tumor during treatment.

Over chemoradiotherapy, repertoires were sampled more than once. Sequenced by immunoSEQ multiplex PCR; TCRdb stores in-frame clones only, minus some. The sample lists about 850 clones, approximately 90% seen once, with over 5% in the top ten. This receptor was identified in a human donor with HPV-associated anogenital cancer. The sequenced sample was tumor tissue, obtained from a patient who underwent chemoradiotherapy.

Here the CDR3 reads CASSPPGDAVEAFF. In DNA form, the CDR3 reads TGTGCCAGCTCCCCCCCGGGGGACGCGGTCGAGGCTTTCTTT. The chain uses TRBV9 and TRBJ1-1; the D gene is possibly TRBD1 (5 bases). Germline CDR1 SGDLS, CDR2 YYNGEE. This CDR3 has 14 residues. The V gene lost 7 bases and the J gene lost 11 bases, with 24 bases spanning the gap.